A single sample is the source of the 8 T cell receptor beta chains below, sequenced in a study of T cells in narcolepsy. Generated by immunoSEQ multiplex PCR, the TCRdb table keeps only in-frame clones and is missing some. Among 25,000 to 30,000 clones listed, about four fifths were seen once. Material: memory (CD45RA-) CD4+ T cells from blood. The receptor set was obtained from a human donor in good health.

The V call is TRBV11-2, the J call TRBJ2-7; either TRBD1 or TRBD2 may supply D (5 bases each). Germline V gene data show CDR1 as SGHAT and CDR2 as FQNNGV. V was pared by 5 bases and J by 3 bases, with 14 bases between. The CDR3 totals 14 residues. CDR3: CASSPGATSYEQYF. The CDR3 DNA reads TGTGCCAGCAGCCCCGGGGCAACTAGCTACGAGCAGTACTTC.

This clone was seen a few times. The genes are TRBV19 and TRBJ1-5, with D possibly TRBD1 on 5 matching bases. Trimming shortened V by 11 bases and J by 11 bases, and 19 bases separated the two germline ends. Germline CDR1 LNHDA, CDR2 SQIVND (reference sequence). CDR3 length equals 12 residues. The CDR3 spells CAAGTPGWSQHF. The CDR3 nucleotides are TGTGCCGCCGGGACCCCCGGTTGGTCCCAGCATTTT.

This chain links TRBV18 with TRBJ1-2; maybe TRBD1 (5 bases). In germline, CDR1 is KGHSH, CDR2 LQKENI. The CDR3 extends over 15 amino acids. V shed 4 bases and J shed 5 bases, with 17 bases lying between them. The CDR3 sequence is CASSQGRGEEYGYTF. The CDR3 region has the DNA TGTGCCAGCTCACAGGGACGGGGTGAGGAGTATGGCTACACCTTC.

The rearrangement uses TRBV6-1 and TRBJ2-7, with 9 positions matching TRBD2. This CDR3 comprises 15 residues. From germline, CDR1 is MNHNS and CDR2 SASEGT. J lost 3 bases, V lost 5 bases, and 8 bases had no gene match. The CDR3 region is CASSPTGTSSYEQYF. As DNA, the CDR3 is TGTGCCAGCAGTCCTACCGGGACTAGCAGCTACGAGCAGTACTTC.

The genes are TRBV5-1 and TRBJ2-5; maybe TRBD1 (7 bases). V was trimmed by 4 bases and J by 5 bases, leaving 15 bases between them. Germline V gives CDR1 SGHRS, CDR2 YFSETQ. The CDR3 consists of 14 residues. The CDR3 nucleotides are TGCGCCAGCAGCCGGCGCAGGGGGGCGGAGACCCAGTACTTC. It specifies CASSRRRGAETQYF.

The gene calls are TRBV2 and TRBJ2-1; 12 nucleotides match TRBD2. CDR3 size: 13 residues. Germline CDR1 reads SNHLY; CDR2 reads FYNNEI. Unmatched junction bases numbered 5, after V lost 5 bases and J lost 12 bases. CDR3 bases: TGTGCCAGCAGTCGTGAGACTAGCGGGAGGCAGTTCTTC. It translates to CASSRETSGRQFF. The variable domain in full, completed from reference TRBV2 and TRBJ2-1, reads EPEVTQTPSHQVTQMGQEVILRCVPISNHLYFYWYRQILGQKVEFLVSFYNNEISEKSEIFDDQFSVERPDGSNFTLKIRSTKLEDSAMYFCASSRETSGRQFFGPGTRLTVL.

This chain uses TRBV5-1 with TRBJ2-5; weak D call: TRBD2 (6 bases). The end of the DNA fits TRBJ2-7 better, so the J call may be wrong. Germline CDR1 SGHRS, CDR2 YFSETQ. CDR3 length: 15 residues. CDR3 in DNA: TGCGCCAGCTCGCCGAGGGGAGGACCAAACGACGAGCAGTACTTC. It specifies CASSPRGGPNDEQYF.

This chain joins TRBV5-3 and TRBJ1-3, with 7 bases aligning to TRBD1. TRBV5-3 is given ORF status, its function remaining uncertain. The CDR3 runs 15 residues. V shed 4 bases, J shed 0 bases, and the junction held 4 bases outside the gene matches. The CDR3 sequence: CARSPRDSSGNTIYF. CDR3 bases: TGTGCCAGAAGCCCAAGGGACAGCTCTGGAAACACCATATATTTT.